The rows below give T cell receptor beta chains drawn from one sample of a study of blood T cell repertoires in COVID-19. Method: immunoSEQ multiplex PCR; TCRdb's copy keeps in-frame clones and lacks some. This sample carries about 62,000 clones, roughly 89% of them seen once, and the ten largest clones take approximately 1.3%. Sequencing was done on a sample of peripheral blood. All receptors derive from a woman older than 75 with acute or convalescent COVID-19. CDR3s include the opening cysteine and the closing phenylalanine or tryptophan. The order of the fields is clone size, D gene, J gene, V gene, CDR3 protein, CDR3 DNA. The D gene is left open where the match is weak. Clone size is stated in some rows and not others, as once, few, many or a class when expanded.

size: NA; D: TRBD1; J: TRBJ2-7; V: TRBV6-1; CDR3: CASSVGQGQSYEQYF; DNA: TGTGCCAGCAGTGTGGGACAGGGGCAGTCCTACGAGCAGTACTTC
size: NA; D: TRBD2; J: TRBJ2-7; V: TRBV10-3; CDR3: CAIGEGLSYEQYF; DNA: TGTGCCATCGGGGAGGGTCTAAGCTACGAGCAGTACTTC
size: NA; D: TRBD1; J: TRBJ1-1; V: TRBV19; CDR3: CASSLRPPGQGYTEAFF; DNA: TGTGCCAGTAGTCTGAGACCCCCGGGACAGGGGTACACTGAAGCTTTCTTT
size: once; D: TRBD1; J: TRBJ1-5; V: TRBV28; CDR3: CASRTGDSNQPQHF; DNA: TGTGCCAGCCGGACAGGGGACAGCAATCAGCCCCAGCATTTT
size: once; D: TRBD2; J: TRBJ2-1; V: TRBV5-1; CDR3: CASSLESSGGIEQFF; DNA: TGCGCCAGCAGCTTGGAGTCTAGCGGGGGAATTGAGCAGTTCTTC
size: NA; D: TRBD1; J: TRBJ1-1; V: TRBV6-5; CDR3: CASSRTGDTEAFF; DNA: TGTGCCAGCAGCCGGACAGGGGACACTGAAGCTTTCTTT
size: NA; D: NA; J: TRBJ1-2; V: TRBV11-2; CDR3: CASSFSPFGNGYTF; DNA: TGTGCCAGCAGCTTTTCCCCGTTCGGTAACGGCTACACCTTC
size: NA; D: TRBD2; J: TRBJ2-1; V: TRBV27; CDR3: CASKNPLAGGPYNEQFF; DNA: TGTGCCAGCAAGAATCCCTTGGCGGGAGGCCCCTACAATGAGCAGTTCTTC
size: NA; D: NA; J: TRBJ2-7; V: TRBV11-2; CDR3: CASSSGQTRYEQYF; DNA: TGTGCCAGCAGCTCTGGACAGACGCGCTACGAGCAGTACTTC
size: NA; D: NA; J: TRBJ1-2; V: TRBV7-3; CDR3: CASSLVAASYGYTF; DNA: TGTGCCAGCAGCTTGGTGGCAGCGAGCTATGGCTACACCTTC
size: NA; D: NA; J: TRBJ1-2; V: TRBV5-1; CDR3: CASSSTGARGLSYGYTF; DNA: TGCGCCAGCAGCTCAACAGGAGCTAGGGGGTTAAGCTATGGCTACACCTTC
size: NA; D: NA; J: TRBJ1-5; V: TRBV24-1; CDR3: CATSDLRGDQPQHF; DNA: TGTGCCACCAGTGATCTCCGGGGGGATCAGCCCCAGCATTTT
size: NA; D: TRBD1; J: TRBJ2-1; V: TRBV7-2; CDR3: CASSRDRGHDEQFF; DNA: TGTGCCAGCAGCAGGGACAGGGGGCACGATGAGCAGTTCTTC
size: NA; D: TRBD2; J: TRBJ2-7; V: TRBV18; CDR3: CASSQGLAGTYEQYF; DNA: TGTGCCAGCTCTCAGGGACTAGCGGGAACCTACGAGCAGTACTTC
size: NA; D: NA; J: TRBJ2-2; V: TRBV5-1; CDR3: CASSLLRFTGELFF; DNA: TGCGCCAGCAGCTTGCTGAGGTTCACCGGGGAGCTGTTTTTT
size: NA; D: TRBD1; J: TRBJ2-1; V: TRBV28; CDR3: CASRTGTGWNEQFF; DNA: TGTGCCAGCAGAACCGGGACAGGGTGGAATGAGCAGTTCTTC
size: NA; D: TRBD2; J: TRBJ2-1; V: TRBV7-3; CDR3: CASSEGASGFNEQFF; DNA: TGTGCCAGCAGCGAAGGGGCTAGCGGGTTCAATGAGCAGTTCTTC
size: few; D: TRBD2; J: TRBJ2-7; V: TRBV5-1; CDR3: CASSLSPGLAGIIYEQYF; DNA: TGCGCCAGCAGCTTGTCTCCGGGACTAGCGGGAATAATCTACGAGCAGTACTTC
size: NA; D: TRBD1; J: TRBJ1-5; V: TRBV10-3; CDR3: CAISPTGEVQPQHF; DNA: TGTGCCATCAGTCCGACAGGGGAAGTTCAGCCCCAGCATTTT
size: NA; D: NA; J: TRBJ1-2; V: TRBV28; CDR3: CASLGGGYGYTF; DNA: TGTGCCAGCCTAGGGGGTGGCTATGGCTACACCTTC
size: NA; D: TRBD1; J: TRBJ2-7; V: TRBV9; CDR3: CASSVRDRAYEQYF; DNA: TGTGCCAGCAGCGTCCGGGACAGAGCCTACGAGCAGTACTTC
size: NA; D: NA; J: TRBJ2-1; V: TRBV18; CDR3: CASSPNSGTGDEQFF; DNA: TGTGCCAGCTCACCTAATTCGGGGACGGGGGATGAGCAGTTCTTC
size: NA; D: NA; J: TRBJ1-2; V: TRBV3-1/TRBV3-2; CDR3: CASSPRQEPYGYTF; DNA: TGTGCCAGCAGCCCGAGACAGGAGCCCTATGGCTACACCTTC
size: NA; D: NA; J: TRBJ2-7; V: TRBV5-1; CDR3: CASSFQGSSYEQYF; DNA: TGCGCCAGCAGCTTCCAGGGGAGCTCCTACGAGCAGTACTTC
size: NA; D: NA; J: TRBJ1-1; V: TRBV9; CDR3: CASSVGVRGDYTEAFF; DNA: TGTGCCAGCAGCGTAGGAGTCAGGGGCGACTACACTGAAGCTTTCTTT
size: once; D: TRBD1; J: TRBJ1-2; V: TRBV5-4; CDR3: CASSLEGAGVGYGYTF; DNA: TGTGCCAGCAGCTTGGAGGGGGCTGGGGTGGGTTATGGCTACACCTTC
size: once; D: TRBD1; J: TRBJ1-6; V: TRBV19; CDR3: CASTRGQGNSPLHF; DNA: TGTGCCAGTACCCGCGGACAGGGGAACTCACCCCTCCACTTT
size: NA; D: NA; J: TRBJ1-2; V: TRBV7-2; CDR3: CASSPLRRGTSGYTF; DNA: TGTGCCAGCAGCCCCCTCAGGCGTGGAACGAGTGGCTACACCTTC
size: few; D: NA; J: TRBJ1-6; V: TRBV27; CDR3: CASSLSGASYNSPLHF; DNA: TGTGCCAGCAGTTTATCGGGGGCGTCCTATAATTCACCCCTCCACTTT
size: NA; D: TRBD1; J: TRBJ1-2; V: TRBV5-1; CDR3: CASSPGQYGYTF; DNA: TGCGCCAGCAGCCCGGGACAGTATGGCTACACCTTC
size: NA; D: NA; J: TRBJ2-5; V: TRBV9; CDR3: CASSVVNNEAQYF; DNA: TGTGCCAGCAGCGTAGTTAATAACGAGGCCCAGTACTTC
size: NA; D: NA; J: TRBJ1-1; V: TRBV7-8; CDR3: CASSENAGRGPLNTEAFF; DNA: TGTGCCAGCAGCGAGAATGCGGGTCGAGGGCCGTTGAACACTGAAGCTTTCTTT
size: NA; D: NA; J: TRBJ2-2; V: TRBV5-1; CDR3: CASSSNPGPGELFF; DNA: TGCGCCAGCAGCTCCAACCCAGGCCCCGGGGAGCTGTTTTTT